This entry concerns a single T cell receptor (beta chain). Its specificity is unknown. This entry comes from a study of read filtering for tumor transcriptome and immune sequencing. Study-level results: Single-read clonotypes: about 81.9% of IR-seq clonotypes (around 3.5% of reads), almost 75% of RNA-seq clonotypes (around 48% of reads). Sorted CD138-negative bone marrow cells were not purified T cells.

This library used approximately 0.4 ug RNA and molecular barcoded adaptors spanning alpha/delta and beta/gamma chains. MiXCR was run by TCRdb on the reads, yielding one entry per CDR3 protein. The table shows around 40,000 distinct CDR3 sequences, with 12% occurring only once. Every patient had bone marrow sampled while the disease was active. Input material: a population of CD138-negative cells sorted from bone marrow. This TCR came from a donor at least 40 years old with multiple myeloma.

This CDR3 is CASSGATGGVYGYTF. CDR3 nucleotide sequence: TGTGCCAGCAGTGGGGCGACAGGGGGCGTCTATGGCTACACCTTC. This chain connects TRBV6-1 to TRBJ1-2; 10 nucleotides match TRBD1. CDR3 length: 15 residues. CDR1 MNHNS and CDR2 SASEGT come from the germline V gene. Germline trimming cut 4 bases from V and 4 bases from J; bases unmatched to any gene: 6.